These 32 T cell receptor beta chains were all obtained from the same sample, sequenced in a study of OX40 agonist ivuxolimab in advanced cancers. This table comes from immunoSEQ multiplex PCR, and its TCRdb copy is limited to in-frame clones, with some not included. The sample yields 150,000 to 180,000 clones, 85% to 95% seen once. Sequenced material: CD4+ or CD8+ T cells sorted from blood, taken in a trial of the OX40 agonist ivuxolimab. Receptor source: an adult with an advanced solid tumor such as melanoma, head and neck, liver or kidney cancer.

The rearrangement links TRBV18 to TRBJ2-5; tentative D call: TRBD2 (5 bases). This CDR3 is 13 amino acids long. Germline CDR1 is KGHSH and CDR2 is LQKENI. The V end was cut by 6 bases, the J end by 1 base, with 9 bases between. CDR3 nucleotide sequence: TGTGCCAGCTCCCCGGGGATCCAAGAGACCCAGTACTTC. Protein sequence: CASSPGIQETQYF.

There are a few counts of this clone. The V and J genes are TRBV4-3 and TRBJ1-1; D is undetermined. Germline V gene lookup returns CDR1 LGHNA and CDR2 YSLEER. The CDR3 consists of 13 residues. Trimming removed 0 bases at V and 6 bases at J, with 8 bases between. The CDR3 bases are TGCGCCAGCAGCCAAGATAGAGGCGCTGAAGCTTTCTTT. It yields the protein CASSQDRGAEAFF.

This clone was found once. The chain combines TRBV28 with TRBJ2-7; 14 bases match TRBD2. J gave up 0 bases and V 5 bases, and 6 bases lay outside the gene matches. Germline assignment: CDR1 MDHEN and CDR2 SYDVKM. This CDR3 comprises 17 residues. The CDR3 is CASSPGLAGVFSYEQYF. The CDR3, as DNA: TGTGCCAGCAGTCCGGGACTAGCGGGAGTGTTCTCCTACGAGCAGTACTTC.

The chain uses TRBV5-4 and TRBJ2-7; no definite D call. Germline-derived CDR1 and CDR2 are SGHNT and YYREEE (reference sequence). Trimming removed 4 bases from V and 2 bases from J, with 13 bases in between. The CDR3 length is 14 residues. CDR3 sequence reads: CASSPAPDAYEQYF. The DNA for the CDR3 is TGTGCCAGCAGCCCCGCGCCGGACGCCTACGAGCAGTACTTC.

The chain uses TRBV5-1 and TRBJ1-1; 8 bases match TRBD1. Germline V gene sequence: CDR1 SGHRS, CDR2 YFSETQ. The CDR3 runs 13 residues. Trimming at V came to 0 bases and at J to 8 bases, leaving 3 bases not matched to a gene. The CDR3 sequence: CASSLGSGGEAFF. The CDR3 nucleotides read TGCGCCAGCAGCTTGGGATCAGGGGGCGAAGCTTTCTTT.

V usage is TRBV18 and J usage is TRBJ2-3; perhaps TRBD2 as D (6 bases). The CDR3 consists of 15 residues. From germline, CDR1 is KGHSH and CDR2 LQKENI. V was pared by 4 bases and J by 3 bases, with 14 bases between. The CDR3 sequence: CASSLRDPGTDTQYF. The CDR3 DNA sequence: TGTGCCAGCTCACTGCGGGACCCGGGGACAGATACGCAGTATTTT.

The chain is built from TRBV4-3 and TRBJ1-1; D ambiguous. The ends were cut back, 4 bases at V and 0 bases at J, with 12 bases in the middle. CDR3 size: 15 residues. In germline, CDR1 is LGHNA, CDR2 YSLEER. The CDR3 sequence: CASSPQASLNTEAFF. The CDR3 nucleotides read TGCGCCAGCAGCCCCCAAGCCAGTTTGAACACTGAAGCTTTCTTT.

The genes are TRBV7-9 and TRBJ2-5; D is perhaps TRBD1 or TRBD2 (5 bases each). Per germline, CDR1 SEHNR and CDR2 FQNEAQ (reference sequence). The CDR3 has 16 residues. Trimming removed 4 bases from V and 5 bases from J, with 20 bases in between. The CDR3 loop is CASSSYRGSAPETQYF. CDR3 bases: TGTGCCAGCAGCTCATACCGGGGCTCCGCCCCGGAGACCCAGTACTTC. The variable domain in full, with the rest retrieved from reference TRBV7-9 and TRBJ2-5, is DTGVSQNPRHKITKRGQNVTFRCDPISEHNRLYWYRQTLGQGPEFLTYFQNEAQLEKSRLLSDRFSAERPKGSFSTLEIQRTEQGDSAMYLCASSSYRGSAPETQYFGPGTRLLVL.

The chain employs TRBV2 and TRBJ2-7, with D perhaps matching TRBD2 (5 bases). CDR3 length equals 13 residues. Germline V gene data show CDR1 as SNHLY and CDR2 as FYNNEI. The V gene lost 1 base and the J gene lost 6 bases, with 10 bases spanning the gap. CDR3: CASSEEAGVEQYF. The CDR3 DNA sequence: TGTGCCAGCAGTGAAGAGGCCGGGGTCGAGCAGTACTTC.

This chain joins TRBV7-9 and TRBJ1-1; D gene ambiguous. This CDR3 is 14 amino acids long. The ends were cut back, 1 base at V and 0 bases at J, with 6 bases in the middle. Germline V lookup: CDR1 SEHNR, CDR2 FQNEAQ (reference sequence). CDR3 nucleotides: TGTGCCAGCAGCTTAGGGGATATGAACACTGAAGCTTTCTTT. It encodes CASSLGDMNTEAFF.

CDR3 nucleotide sequence: TGTGCCAGCAGCTTCGGACAGGGGGACACTGAAGCTTTCTTT. Translation: CASSFGQGDTEAFF. The gene calls are TRBV7-2 and TRBJ1-1, with 10 bases aligning to TRBD1. Trimming cost V 3 bases and J 3 bases; bases outside gene matches: 1. The CDR3 has 14 amino acids. The germline V gene has CDR1 SGHTA and CDR2 FQGNSA.

The CDR3 nucleotides are TGTGCCAGCAGTGAATCCAGGGACACCCCTAGGGCCCACTATGGCTACACCTTC. Amino acids: CASSESRDTPRAHYGYTF. The V call is TRBV25-1, the J call TRBJ1-2, with D perhaps matching TRBD1 (6 bases). The CDR3 covers 18 residues. Trimming took 1 base from V and 3 from J, leaving 21 bases between them. The V gene's germline CDR1 is MGHDK and CDR2 SYGVNS.

CDR3 residues: CASSRGTRSYNEQFF. Written as DNA, the CDR3 is TGCGCCAGCAGCCGAGGGACTAGATCCTACAATGAGCAGTTCTTC. The V and J genes are TRBV4-1 and TRBJ2-1; 8 bases align to TRBD2. Trimming removed 4 bases from V and 1 base from J; junction bases left unmatched: 3. CDR3 length: 15 residues. In germline, CDR1 is MGHRA, CDR2 YSYEKL.

CDR3 DNA sequence: TGTGCCAGTAGTCCGACAGGGGGATATGGCTACACCTTC. Protein product: CASSPTGGYGYTF. V gene TRBV19 combines with J gene TRBJ1-2; 9 positions match TRBD1. The J segment lost 5 bases and the V segment lost 5 bases, leaving 3 bases of the junction unmatched. Germline V gives CDR1 LNHDA, CDR2 SQIVND (reference sequence). The CDR3 covers 13 residues.

The chain is built from TRBV2 and TRBJ2-1; D gene unclear. The CDR3 has 12 amino acids. Per germline, CDR1 SNHLY and CDR2 FYNNEI. Trimming left V 4 bases short and J 3 bases short, with 4 bases between. This chain's CDR3 is CASSADYNEQFF. The CDR3 DNA reads as TGTGCCAGCAGTGCTGACTACAATGAGCAGTTCTTC.

V and J are TRBV6-6 and TRBJ1-2; 10 bases are a match to TRBD1. V lost 6 bases to trimming and J lost 4 bases; unmatched junction nucleotides: 8. This CDR3 is 15 amino acids long. Germline V lookup: CDR1 MNHNY, CDR2 SVGAGI (reference sequence). In DNA, the CDR3 is TGTGCCAGCAGCGGACTGACAGGGGGCGCCTATGGCTACACCTTC. This gives the protein CASSGLTGGAYGYTF.

CDR3 sequence: CASSLGGQGFYEQYF. CDR3 DNA: TGTGCCAGCAGTCTCGGGGGACAGGGCTTCTACGAGCAGTACTTC. V is TRBV6-6 and J is TRBJ2-7; 9 positions agree with TRBD1. J was trimmed by 3 bases and V by 5 bases; bases with no gene match: 8. This CDR3 contains 15 residues. CDR1 and CDR2 from the germline V gene are MNHNY and SVGAGI (reference sequence).

This chain joins TRBV7-2 and TRBJ2-3, with D possibly called TRBD1 or TRBD2 (6 bases each). This CDR3 comprises 16 residues. Germline CDR1 and CDR2: SGHTA and FQGNSA. Trimming stripped 1 base from V and 1 base from J, with 12 bases between. In nucleotides, the CDR3 is TGTGCCAGCAGCTTAGGCCGGGGGCATGGCACAGATACGCAGTATTTT. Protein: CASSLGRGHGTDTQYF.

The chain couples TRBV28 to TRBJ2-1; TRBD2 might be the D (6 bases). Trimming took off 0 bases at V and 2 bases at J, with 17 bases between the two ends. CDR3 length: 18 residues. The germline gives CDR1 MDHEN, CDR2 SYDVKM. CDR3 in DNA: TGTGCCAGCAGTTTATGGGTCCACGGGACTTACACCTACAATGAGCAGTTCTTC. It codes for CASSLWVHGTYTYNEQFF.

V gene TRBV7-9 combines with J gene TRBJ1-1; tentative D call: TRBD1 (5 bases). Germline assignment: CDR1 SEHNR and CDR2 FQNEAQ (reference sequence). V lost 0 bases and J 3 bases, leaving 11 bases between the germline ends. CDR3 length: 15 residues. This CDR3 is CASSLAGGKDTEAFF. The CDR3 nucleotides are TGTGCCAGCAGCTTAGCGGGGGGGAAAGACACTGAAGCTTTCTTT.

This clone appeared a single time. The rearrangement links TRBV19 to TRBJ2-6; D gene uncertain. Germline V gene lookup returns CDR1 LNHDA and CDR2 SQIVND (reference sequence). This CDR3 comprises 15 residues. The V end was cut by 2 bases, the J end by 1 base, with 6 bases between. This CDR3 is CASSIQKSGANVLTF. As DNA, the CDR3 is TGTGCCAGTAGTATACAGAAATCTGGGGCCAACGTCCTGACTTTC.

This clone was recorded only once. This sequence joins TRBV10-1 and TRBJ2-7, with D possibly TRBD2 on 5 matching bases. CDR3 length equals 17 residues. Germline-derived CDR1 and CDR2 are WNHNN and SYGVQD (reference sequence). V dropped 5 bases and J dropped 3 bases, with 23 bases sitting between them. CDR3 region: CASSFPLRAGHIYEQYF. DNA of the CDR3: TGCGCCAGCAGTTTTCCTCTGCGGGCAGGCCACATCTACGAGCAGTACTTC.

The rearrangement links TRBV6-5 to TRBJ1-4, with D perhaps TRBD1 (5 bases). With 0 bases removed from V and 8 bases from J, the gap between germline ends came to 10 bases. In germline, CDR1 is MNHEY, CDR2 SVGAGI. The CDR3 covers 14 residues. CDR3: CASSYSGTSEKLFF. In DNA form, the CDR3 reads TGTGCCAGCAGTTACTCTGGGACTTCAGAAAAACTGTTTTTT.

The gene calls are TRBV7-8 and TRBJ2-2; D call uncertain. Germline V gene lookup returns CDR1 SGHVS and CDR2 FQNEAQ. Trimming took 1 base from V and 3 from J, leaving 15 bases between them. This CDR3 has 17 amino acids. CDR3 bases: TGTGCCAGCAGCTTAGGTTCAGGTAACACGGACACCGGGGAGCTGTTTTTT. Protein sequence: CASSLGSGNTDTGELFF.

The rearrangement links TRBV10-3 to TRBJ2-3, with 7 bases fitting TRBD2. The CDR3 runs 15 residues. Germline lookup yields CDR1 ENHRY and CDR2 SYGVKD. Trimming took 0 bases from V and 6 from J; bases not matched to a gene: 6. The CDR3 region is CAISESGGGMDTQYF. The CDR3 DNA sequence: TGTGCCATCAGTGAGTCTGGGGGGGGGATGGATACGCAGTATTTT.

The chain has TRBV15 and TRBJ1-4, with D perhaps TRBD1 (5 bases). V dropped 5 bases and J dropped 0 bases, with 16 bases sitting between them. The CDR3 extends over 17 amino acids. Germline-derived CDR1 and CDR2 are LNHNV and YYDKDF (reference sequence). As DNA, the CDR3 is TGTGCCACCAGCTCGGACACCTACTCCTCAACTAATGAAAAACTGTTTTTT. Amino acids: CATSSDTYSSTNEKLFF.

The gene calls are TRBV16 and TRBJ2-1; D not resolved. Per the germline V gene, CDR1 is KGHSY and CDR2 is FQNENV. CDR3 length: 14 residues. V was clipped by 0 bases and J by 3 bases, with 6 bases between them. The CDR3 loop is CASSQSRSYNEQFF. The CDR3, as DNA: TGTGCCAGCAGCCAATCCCGCAGCTACAATGAGCAGTTCTTC.

The genes are TRBV7-9 and TRBJ2-1; D gene ambiguous. Germline V gives CDR1 SEHNR, CDR2 FQNEAQ (reference sequence). The V and J ends lost 5 bases and 9 bases respectively, with 14 bases between them. The CDR3 runs 13 residues. The CDR3 sequence: CASSTGPTGEQFF. In DNA, the CDR3 is TGTGCCAGCAGCACCGGGCCTACGGGTGAGCAGTTCTTC.

CDR3 bases: TGTGCCAGTAGTCTAGGACTAGCGGGGGGCCAAGAGACCCAGTACTTC. Protein product: CASSLGLAGGQETQYF. This chain connects TRBV19 to TRBJ2-5, with 14 bases lining up with TRBD2. Germline CDR1 and CDR2: LNHDA and SQIVND (reference sequence). V lost 5 bases to trimming and J lost 1 base; unmatched junction nucleotides: 3. This CDR3 contains 16 residues.

The chain carries TRBV27 and TRBJ2-7; unclear D gene. Trimming stripped 5 bases from V and 7 bases from J, with 15 bases between. The CDR3 has 13 amino acids. Germline V gene sequence: CDR1 MNHEY, CDR2 SMNVEV (reference sequence). CDR3 amino acids: CASSESVYWEQYF. The DNA for the CDR3 is TGTGCCAGCAGTGAATCAGTATATTGGGAGCAGTACTTC.

DNA for the CDR3: TGTGCCAGCAGTTTATCCAGCGGGGGGGCCGACGAGCAGTACTTC. Amino acids: CASSLSSGGADEQYF. This chain links TRBV27 with TRBJ2-7; 10 nucleotides agree with TRBD2. This CDR3 comprises 15 residues. Losses at the gene ends were 0 bases for V and 5 bases for J; bases not matched to a gene: 4. From germline, CDR1 is MNHEY and CDR2 SMNVEV (reference sequence).

The rearrangement joins TRBV29-1 to TRBJ1-6, with unresolved D. Deletions cut 4 bases from V and 4 bases from J, with 20 bases between. The V gene's germline CDR1 is SQVTM and CDR2 ANQGSEA. CDR3 length: 17 amino acids. The CDR3 is CSVGGGADKLYNSPLHF. CDR3 sequence (DNA): TGCAGCGTTGGCGGAGGCGCCGACAAGCTTTATAATTCACCCCTCCACTTT.